These 31 T cell receptor beta chains were all obtained from the same sample, sequenced in a study of shared clonotypes between healthy human individuals. The protocol was immunoSEQ multiplex PCR, while the TCRdb copy is restricted to in-frame clones and leaves out a portion. The profile shows about 680,000 clones, around four fifths of them singletons. The specimen was memory CD4+ T cells sorted from blood. Subset reported: CD45RA-negative fraction. The receptors originated from a woman aged 25 to 39 in good health.

This clone was observed once. The chain joins TRBV28 to TRBJ2-3; 11 nucleotides agree with TRBD2. CDR1 MDHEN and CDR2 SYDVKM come from the germline V gene. CDR3 length: 16 amino acids. Trimming at V came to 7 bases and at J to 5 bases, leaving 11 bases not matched to a gene. The CDR3 spells CASKIWSTSGRDTQYF. The CDR3, as DNA: TGTGCCAGCAAAATCTGGAGTACTAGCGGGAGAGATACGCAGTATTTT. Based on the CDR3 plus reference TRBV28 and TRBJ2-3, the full variable domain is DVKVTQSSRYLVKRTGEKVFLECVQDMDHENMFWYRQDPGLGLRLIYFSYDVKMKEKGDIPEGYSVSREKKERFSLILESASTNQTSMYLCASKIWSTSGRDTQYFGPGTRLTVL.

The chain recombines TRBV5-1 with TRBJ2-4, with D tentatively TRBD2 (5 bases). Trimming stripped 0 bases from V and 11 bases from J, with 30 bases between. Per the germline V gene, CDR1 is SGHRS and CDR2 is YFSETQ. This CDR3 comprises 19 residues. The CDR3 DNA reads as TGCGCCAGCAGCTTGGGCGTCCAGTCAACCGGGATTAAGCCTAATGTTCAGTACTTC. Translation gives CASSLGVQSTGIKPNVQYF.

This chain links TRBV11-2 with TRBJ1-2; 9 positions agree with TRBD1. There are 16 residues in the CDR3. J lost 3 bases, V lost 5 bases, and 10 bases had no gene match. CDR1 is SGHAT and CDR2 is FQNNGV in the germline V gene. The CDR3, as DNA: TGTGCCAGCAGCCCCCTACAGGGGGCTCGGGACTATGGCTACACCTTC. It translates to CASSPLQGARDYGYTF.

This chain connects TRBV6-5 to TRBJ1-1, with D hard to call. Germline assignment: CDR1 MNHEY and CDR2 SVGAGI. With 3 bases removed from V and 1 base from J, the gap between germline ends came to 9 bases. This CDR3 comprises 14 residues. CDR3 sequence (DNA): TGTGCCAGCAGTTATCGTGGACGGAACACTGAAGCTTTCTTT. Its translation: CASSYRGRNTEAFF.

The rearrangement joins TRBV2 to TRBJ2-7; perhaps TRBD2 as D (5 bases). Trimming left V 3 bases short and J 6 bases short, with 12 bases between. This CDR3 is built from 13 residues. Germline values: CDR1 SNHLY, CDR2 FYNNEI. This CDR3 reads CASSDGNPSEQYF. DNA of the CDR3: TGTGCCAGCAGTGACGGGAATCCCTCCGAGCAGTACTTC.

The chain is built from TRBV6-5 and TRBJ2-7, with no clear D. Germline-derived CDR1 and CDR2 are MNHEY and SVGAGI. This CDR3 has 14 residues. With 5 bases removed from V and 2 bases from J, the gap between germline ends came to 13 bases. The CDR3 nucleotides read TGTGCCAGCAGTATCTCCCGGACGGCCTACGAGCAGTACTTC. Translating gives CASSISRTAYEQYF.

V gene TRBV6-1 combines with J gene TRBJ2-1, with D tentatively TRBD2 (5 bases). CDR1 and CDR2 (germline): MNHNS, SASEGT. V was trimmed by 4 bases and J by 6 bases, leaving 16 bases between them. The CDR3 has 15 residues. The CDR3 DNA follows: TGTGCCAGCAGTGCCCGCGGGCCTCTCTCCAATGAGCAGTTCTTC. Residues: CASSARGPLSNEQFF.

The chain employs TRBV29-1 and TRBJ2-7; D is undetermined. Trimming cost V 7 bases and J 3 bases, with 10 bases left between them. The length of the CDR3 is 11 residues. Germline V CDR1 and CDR2: SQVTM, ANQGSEA. CDR3 nucleotides: TGCAGCGGCGGAGAGGACTACGAGCAGTACTTC. It specifies CSGGEDYEQYF.

Points on this clone: Different DNA sequences within this sample yield the same CDR3. V usage is TRBV6-1 and J usage is TRBJ1-5, with 7 nucleotides matching TRBD1. The CDR3 is made up of 14 amino acids. J lost 1 base, V lost 4 bases, and 1 base had no gene match. CDR1 and CDR2 from the germline V gene are MNHNS and SASEGT. Here the CDR3 reads CASSGQGSNQPQHF. Here the CDR3 DNA reads TGTGCCAGCAGTGGACAGGGAAGCAATCAGCCCCAGCATTTT.

V gene TRBV6-5 combines with J gene TRBJ2-2; no definite D call. The CDR3 is 15 amino acids. The germline CDR1 and CDR2 sequences are MNHEY and SVGAGI. Trimming took off 2 bases at V and 7 bases at J, with 14 bases between the two ends. The CDR3 reads CASSYASRRVGELFF. DNA for the CDR3: TGTGCCAGCAGTTACGCGAGCAGGAGAGTCGGGGAGCTGTTTTTT.

This rearrangement joins TRBV9 to TRBJ2-1; the D is unclear. Germline values: CDR1 SGDLS, CDR2 YYNGEE. Trimming stripped 2 bases from V and 8 bases from J, with 8 bases between. This CDR3 comprises 12 residues. Here the CDR3 DNA reads TGTGCCAGCAGCGTGGCTAGTTATGAGCAGTTCTTC. Its protein is CASSVASYEQFF.

This chain connects TRBV11-2 to TRBJ2-3, with TRBD1 as a possible D gene (6 bases). The CDR3 consists of 17 residues. V was trimmed by 2 bases and J by 0 bases, leaving 15 bases between them. Germline V CDR1 and CDR2: SGHAT, FQNNGV. The chain's CDR3 is CASSLSSRGYSTDTQYF. CDR3 nucleotides: TGTGCCAGCAGCTTATCCTCGAGGGGGTATAGCACAGATACGCAGTATTTT.

The chain is built from TRBV28 and TRBJ1-5, with TRBD1 matching over 11 bases. CDR1 is MDHEN, CDR2 SYDVKM, per germline. The CDR3 has 18 amino acids. V lost 7 bases and J lost 0; bases outside the gene matches: 11. The CDR3: CASTLWGTGGYSNQPQHF. The DNA for the CDR3 is TGTGCCAGCACCCTCTGGGGGACAGGGGGTTATAGCAATCAGCCCCAGCATTTT.

The chain uses TRBV6-6 and TRBJ2-1, with D maybe TRBD2 (5 bases). This CDR3 has 16 residues. Germline V lookup: CDR1 MNHNY, CDR2 SVGAGI (reference sequence). The V end was cut by 4 bases, the J end by 2 bases, with 15 bases between. The CDR3 spells CASSSPTSRAYNEQFF. CDR3 nucleotides: TGTGCCAGCAGTTCACCCACTAGTCGAGCCTACAATGAGCAGTTCTTC.

This clone was counted once. The V gene is TRBV10-1, the J gene TRBJ2-7; 9 bases are a match to TRBD2. Germline assignment: CDR1 WNHNN and CDR2 SYGVQD (reference sequence). J lost 1 base, V lost 4 bases, and 2 bases had no gene match. This CDR3 region has 14 residues. The DNA of the CDR3 is TGCGCCAGCAGTGGTCTAGCGGGATCCTACGAGCAGTACTTC. Amino acid sequence: CASSGLAGSYEQYF.

Note on this clone: A far larger clone is one nucleotide away, so this likely arose from a read error. Additional DNA sequences in this sample encode the identical CDR3. The V call is TRBV15, the J call TRBJ1-4; a weak D match, TRBD1 (6 bases). The CDR3 extends over 14 amino acids. Per the germline V gene, CDR1 is LNHNV and CDR2 is YYDKDF (reference sequence). Between the trimmed V and J ends, which lost 1 base and 5 bases, there was a span of 8 bases. CDR3: CATSRGQGNEKLFF. The CDR3, as DNA: TGTGCCACCAGCAGAGGCCAGGGGAATGAAAAACTGTTTTTT.

This chain joins TRBV5-6 and TRBJ1-2; 8 bases fit TRBD1. Germline assignment: CDR1 SGHDT and CDR2 YYEEEE. The CDR3 length is 14 residues. The V and J ends lost 0 bases and 2 bases, in that order; junction bases with no gene match: 0. The CDR3 coding sequence is TGTGCCAGCAGCTTGGGACAGGGGAACTATGGCTACACCTTC. It is translated as CASSLGQGNYGYTF.

The V gene is TRBV14, the J gene TRBJ1-1; D gene unclear. Looked up from germline, CDR1 is SGHDN and CDR2 is FVKESK. V lost 3 bases to trimming and J lost 1 base, with 9 bases between them. CDR3 length: 14 amino acids. CDR3 region: CASSHNGWNTEAFF. In nucleotides, the CDR3 is TGTGCCAGCAGCCACAACGGGTGGAACACTGAAGCTTTCTTT.

This clone was seen more than once but under ten times. At the DNA level, this CDR3 is encoded by other sequences in the same sample as well. The chain uses TRBV5-1 and TRBJ1-5; D not certain. CDR1 is SGHRS, CDR2 YFSETQ, per germline. Trimming cost V 0 bases and J 4 bases, with 5 bases left between them. This CDR3 is built from 13 residues. The chain's CDR3 is CASSLDGNQPQHF. Here the CDR3 DNA reads TGCGCCAGCAGCTTGGATGGGAATCAGCCCCAGCATTTT.

About this clone itself: At the DNA level, this CDR3 is encoded by other sequences in the same sample as well. The chain has TRBV6-1 and TRBJ1-1, with D hard to call. Germline V CDR1 and CDR2: MNHNS, SASEGT. The CDR3 has 13 amino acids. Trimming removed 2 bases from V and 1 base from J, with 5 bases in between. The CDR3 DNA sequence: TGTGCCAGCAGTGAAACACGGAACACTGAAGCTTTCTTT. It codes for CASSETRNTEAFF.

This chain links TRBV5-1 with TRBJ2-7, with D possibly being TRBD1 (7 bases). V was clipped by 5 bases and J by 5 bases, with 17 bases between them. The CDR3 runs to 14 residues. Germline V gene data show CDR1 as SGHRS and CDR2 as YFSETQ. The CDR3 sequence is CASRAAGGGNEQYF. The CDR3 DNA follows: TGCGCCAGCAGGGCGGCAGGGGGAGGTAACGAGCAGTACTTC.

CDR3 loop: CASSGWGFLAGVADTQYF. The CDR3, as DNA: TGTGCCAGCAGCGGGTGGGGATTCCTAGCGGGAGTGGCAGATACGCAGTATTTT. V and J are TRBV5-6 and TRBJ2-3; 10 nucleotides match TRBD2. The trim removed 4 bases at V and 4 bases at J, leaving 15 bases unmatched. From germline, CDR1 is SGHDT and CDR2 YYEEEE. This CDR3 has 18 residues.

The table lists this clone with a count of one. V usage is TRBV6-6 and J usage is TRBJ2-3; tentative D call: TRBD2 (6 bases). V was shortened by 2 bases and J by 4 bases, with 10 bases between the two germline ends. CDR3 size: 14 residues. The germline gives CDR1 MNHNY, CDR2 SVGAGI (reference sequence). In nucleotides, the CDR3 is TGTGCCAGCAGTTACGGGGACTCTTCAGATACGCAGTATTTT. Amino acid sequence: CASSYGDSSDTQYF.

The chain combines TRBV28 with TRBJ1-1; 9 bases are a match to TRBD1. The CDR3 is 16 residues long. Germline CDR1 and CDR2: MDHEN and SYDVKM. Unmatched junction bases numbered 5, after V lost 3 bases and J lost 0 bases. CDR3 in amino acids: CASSFSGQGMNTEAFF. CDR3 bases: TGTGCCAGCAGTTTTTCCGGACAGGGGATGAACACTGAAGCTTTCTTT.

Comments on this clone: The sample holds other DNA sequences that translate to the same CDR3. CDR3 nucleotides: TGTGCCAGCAGCGTTGGGGGGGAGAACTATGGCTACACCTTC. This codes for CASSVGGENYGYTF. This chain joins TRBV9 and TRBJ1-2, with D perhaps TRBD1 (5 bases). The germline gives CDR1 SGDLS, CDR2 YYNGEE. This CDR3 is 14 amino acids long. The V end was cut by 2 bases, the J end by 2 bases, with 10 bases between.

The gene calls are TRBV29-1 and TRBJ1-2, with D perhaps TRBD1 (6 bases). The germline V gene has CDR1 SQVTM and CDR2 ANQGSEA. V dropped 4 bases and J dropped 10 bases, with 19 bases sitting between them. The length of the CDR3 is 13 residues. CDR3 DNA sequence: TGCAGCGTTGTTCAGGGGAAGAAATCAGTCTACACCTTC. This translates into CSVVQGKKSVYTF.

This clone was seen once. The J gene is TRBJ2-5, the V gene TRBV7-2; perhaps TRBD2 as D (6 bases). Germline lookup yields CDR1 SGHTA and CDR2 FQGNSA. With 4 bases removed from V and 5 bases from J, the gap between germline ends came to 11 bases. The CDR3 is 13 residues long. The CDR3 DNA reads TGTGCCAGCAGCTCCGGGAGTAGGGAGACCCAGTACTTC. This gives the protein CASSSGSRETQYF.

Comment on this clone: Other DNA sequences in the same sample also yield this CDR3. The chain combines TRBV5-1 with TRBJ2-2; weak D call: TRBD1 (5 bases). CDR1 and CDR2 (germline): SGHRS, YFSETQ. V was pared by 5 bases and J by 0 bases, with 8 bases between. The CDR3 loop spans 14 amino acids. The CDR3 nucleotides are TGCGCCAGCAGTTTGACAGCGAACACCGGGGAGCTGTTTTTT. Encoded protein: CASSLTANTGELFF.

This rearrangement joins TRBV9 to TRBJ2-4; 8 nucleotides align to TRBD2. The CDR3 totals 16 residues. Germline-derived CDR1 and CDR2 are SGDLS and YYNGEE. V gave up 4 bases and J gave up 1 base; unmatched junction bases: 7. The CDR3 DNA reads as TGTGCCAGCAGCCCACGGGGGGGCCCGGCCAAAAACATTCAGTACTTC. Encoded protein: CASSPRGGPAKNIQYF.

The chain recombines TRBV6-5 with TRBJ2-3; 11 bases are a match to TRBD2. Germline CDR1 and CDR2: MNHEY and SVGAGI. V was clipped by 0 bases and J by 3 bases; unmatched bases: 2. CDR3 size: 16 residues. The CDR3 sequence: CASSYSLAGGTDTQYF. The DNA for the CDR3 is TGTGCCAGCAGTTACTCCCTAGCGGGAGGTACAGATACGCAGTATTTT.

The CDR3 here is CASSLSGQGKGYGYTF. CDR3 bases: TGTGCCAGCAGTTTAAGTGGGCAGGGGAAAGGGTATGGCTACACCTTC. The chain is built from TRBV28 and TRBJ1-2; a weak D match, TRBD1 (6 bases). Germline assignment: CDR1 MDHEN and CDR2 SYDVKM. CDR3 length equals 16 residues. The V end lost 2 bases, the J end lost 5 bases, and 18 bases lay between the germline ends.